The 17 T cell receptor beta chains below were found in one sample sequenced in a study of blood T cell repertoires in COVID-19. Libraries were prepared by immunoSEQ multiplex PCR; TCRdb keeps only in-frame clonotypes and omits some of them. The table has about 280,000 clones, roughly 87% seen once; the top ten hold over 8%. The sequencing sample was made of peripheral blood. The receptors here all came from a man aged 18 to 30 with active or convalescent COVID-19.

CDR3 region: CASSLGQWMNTEAFF. The CDR3 bases are TGTGCCAGCAGCTTAGGACAGTGGATGAACACTGAAGCTTTCTTT. The gene calls are TRBV7-2 and TRBJ1-1, with TRBD1 as a possible D gene (5 bases). V lost 1 base and J lost 0, with 9 bases in between. In germline, CDR1 is SGHTA, CDR2 FQGNSA. The CDR3 covers 15 residues. The entire variable domain, with the rest obtained from reference TRBV7-2 and TRBJ1-1, is as follows: GAGVSQSPSNKVTEKGKDVELRCDPISGHTALYWYRQSLGQGLEFLIYFQGNSAPDKSGLPSDRFSAERTGGSVSTLTIQRTQQEDSAVYLCASSLGQWMNTEAFFGQGTRLTVV.

The chain links TRBV5-6 to TRBJ2-3; 7 nucleotides match TRBD2. The J segment lost 6 bases and the V segment lost 0 bases, leaving 10 bases of the junction unmatched. The V gene's germline CDR1 is SGHDT and CDR2 YYEEEE. This CDR3 comprises 16 residues. The CDR3: CASSLAWGGGLDTQYF. CDR3 nucleotide sequence: TGTGCCAGCAGCTTGGCCTGGGGCGGGGGTTTGGATACGCAGTATTTT.

The chain joins TRBV3-1 (or the pseudogene TRBV3-2) to TRBJ1-2; 9 bases are a match to TRBD1. The CDR3 spans 15 residues. The ends lost 4 bases at V and 4 bases at J; junction bases unmatched: 7. Germline assignment: CDR1 LGHDT and CDR2 YNNKEL (reference sequence). In DNA form, the CDR3 reads TGTGCCAGCAGCCTTCGGACAGGGGTGTCCTATGGCTACACCTTC. This encodes CASSLRTGVSYGYTF.

The rearrangement links TRBV13 to TRBJ1-1; no clear D gene. The V gene lost 5 bases and the J gene lost 4 bases, with 11 bases spanning the gap. CDR1 PRHDT and CDR2 FYEKMQ come from the germline V gene (reference sequence). The CDR3 is 13 amino acids. CDR3 amino acids: CASSEPISTEAFF. CDR3 nucleotides: TGTGCCAGCAGCGAACCCATTAGCACTGAAGCTTTCTTT.

This chain links TRBV4-3 with TRBJ1-5; 8 nucleotides agree with TRBD1. J lost 3 bases, V lost 8 bases, and 9 bases had no gene match. Germline CDR1 and CDR2: LGHNA and YSLEER. The CDR3 runs 15 residues. The CDR3 sequence is CASAHGTGNNQPQHF. The CDR3 region has the DNA TGCGCCAGCGCCCACGGGACAGGTAACAATCAGCCCCAGCATTTT.

The chain recombines TRBV2 with TRBJ1-1, with TRBD1 as a possible D gene (5 bases). V was shortened by 4 bases and J by 1 base, with 10 bases between the two germline ends. From germline, CDR1 is SNHLY and CDR2 FYNNEI. CDR3 length equals 14 residues. The CDR3 reads CASSAPGRNTEAFF. The CDR3 nucleotides are TGTGCCAGCAGTGCCCCAGGGCGGAACACTGAAGCTTTCTTT.

The V call is TRBV2, the J call TRBJ2-5, with TRBD1 identical over 7 bases. Losses at the gene ends were 5 bases for V and 4 bases for J; bases not matched to a gene: 4. The CDR3 covers 13 residues. The germline CDR1 and CDR2 sequences are SNHLY and FYNNEI. The CDR3 DNA reads as TGTGCCAGCAGTCGCACAGGGGTAGAGACCCAGTACTTC. Translating gives CASSRTGVETQYF.

This chain uses TRBV15 with TRBJ2-1, with a tentative D call TRBD2 (5 bases). Germline V gene lookup returns CDR1 LNHNV and CDR2 YYDKDF (reference sequence). V lost 3 bases and J lost 2, with 11 bases in between. CDR3 size: 15 residues. The CDR3 bases are TGTGCCACCAGCAGCCGGGATTCCGCCTACAATGAGCAGTTCTTC. Encoded protein: CATSSRDSAYNEQFF.

There are a few counts of this clone. The chain is built from TRBV2 and TRBJ1-6; D gene uncertain. Trimming took off 1 base at V and 8 bases at J, with 9 bases between the two ends. The CDR3 spans 14 residues. Germline assignment: CDR1 SNHLY and CDR2 FYNNEI. CDR3 coding DNA: TGTGCCAGCAGTGAAGGGCAGGTTTATTCACCCCTCCACTTT. Its translation is CASSEGQVYSPLHF. Full variable domain (outside the CDR3, taken from reference TRBV2 and TRBJ1-6): EPEVTQTPSHQVTQMGQEVILRCVPISNHLYFYWYRQILGQKVEFLVSFYNNEISEKSEIFDDQFSVERPDGSNFTLKIRSTKLEDSAMYFCASSEGQVYSPLHFGNGTRLTVT.

This clone was seen a single time. The limits of the CDR3 on the DNA are not certain, so only TCRdb's listed CDR3 is given. The rearrangement links TRBV2 to TRBJ2-1; whether TRBD2, the table's D call, matches the DNA was not checked. Ends included, the CDR3 has 13 residues. The V gene's germline CDR1 is SNHLY and CDR2 FYNNEI. The CDR3: CASILENLSEQFF.

The rearrangement uses TRBV7-4 and TRBJ1-4, with D maybe TRBD1 (5 bases). This CDR3 has 17 residues. Germline V gene sequence: CDR1 SGHVT, CDR2 SQSDAQ. The V gene lost 4 bases and the J gene lost 8 bases, with 23 bases spanning the gap. The CDR3 spells CASSSGRDPSRGEKLFF. The CDR3 DNA reads as TGTGCCAGCAGCTCCGGGCGGGACCCGTCGCGGGGAGAAAAACTGTTTTTT.

This clone was counted between two and nine times. The V call is TRBV11-2, the J call TRBJ1-3, with a tentative D call TRBD1 (5 bases). Trimming took 2 bases from V and 0 from J, leaving 17 bases between them. The CDR3 covers 18 residues. The germline gives CDR1 SGHAT, CDR2 FQNNGV. For the CDR3, the DNA is TGTGCCAGCAGCTTAACAACCCGACAGAGAATCTCTGGAAACACCATATATTTT. It yields the protein CASSLTTRQRISGNTIYF.

The chain combines TRBV9 with TRBJ1-2; D is possibly TRBD1 (6 bases). The CDR3 is made up of 15 amino acids. In germline, CDR1 is SGDLS, CDR2 YYNGEE. Trimming removed 2 bases from V and 5 bases from J, with 16 bases in between. DNA of the CDR3: TGTGCCAGCAGCGTGGCGTTGACAGGTCTTTATGGCTACACCTTC. It specifies CASSVALTGLYGYTF.

This chain uses TRBV29-1 with TRBJ1-2; TRBD1 agrees at 8 bases. The V gene end was trimmed by 4 bases and the J gene end by 7 bases; junction bases not matched to a gene: 8. This CDR3 is built from 13 residues. Germline V gives CDR1 SQVTM, CDR2 ANQGSEA. The CDR3 reads CSVVRQGARGYTF. The CDR3 coding sequence is TGCAGCGTTGTTAGGCAGGGGGCGCGTGGCTACACCTTC.

J is TRBJ1-6 and V is TRBV5-5, with 9 bases lining up with TRBD1. V gave up 4 bases and J gave up 6 bases; unmatched junction bases: 2. CDR3 size: 14 residues. CDR1 and CDR2 (germline): SGHKS, YYEKEE (reference sequence). The CDR3 region has the DNA TGTGCCAGCAGCGCGGACAGGGGTAATTCACCCCTCCACTTT. Translating it yields CASSADRGNSPLHF.

The chain joins TRBV7-9 to TRBJ2-3; 10 bases line up with TRBD2. J gave up 5 bases and V 5 bases, and 10 bases lay outside the gene matches. There are 16 residues in the CDR3. Germline CDR1 SEHNR, CDR2 FQNEAQ (reference sequence). The CDR3 reads CASSQLLAGLVDTQYF. CDR3 nucleotide sequence: TGTGCCAGCAGCCAACTACTAGCGGGGTTGGTAGATACGCAGTATTTT.

The rearrangement uses TRBV6-1 and TRBJ1-3; D ambiguous. The CDR3 is 18 amino acids. The V end was cut by 2 bases, the J end by 1 base, with 18 bases between. Germline V gene data show CDR1 as MNHNS and CDR2 as SASEGT. CDR3 DNA sequence: TGTGCCAGCAGTGAAAGGGAAATCGCAGGACTATCTGGAAACACCATATATTTT. Its protein is CASSEREIAGLSGNTIYF.